These T cell receptor beta chains were read from a single sample in a study of cytomegalovirus exposure and HLA in healthy donors. The data were produced by immunoSEQ multiplex PCR, yet TCRdb's version contains in-frame clones alone and is incomplete. The table records some 150,000 clones, 88% of them present only once. Sequencing was carried out using PBMCs. All receptors derive from a man younger than 35 in good health and CMV-seronegative. CDR3s include the opening cysteine and the closing phenylalanine or tryptophan. The order of the fields is CDR3 DNA, CDR3 protein, J gene, D gene, V gene, clone size. D genes are given only for firm matches. A row's size may be missing; if present it is once, few, many or a size class.

DNA: TGTGCCAGCAGTTATCCCCGAGGGGGGGACACTGAAGCTTTCTTT
CDR3: CASSYPRGGDTEAFF
J: TRBJ1-1
D: NA
V: TRBV28
size: NA

DNA: TGTGCCAGCAGTTTACGGGGACTAGCGAAGATCACAGATACGCAGTATTTT
CDR3: CASSLRGLAKITDTQYF
J: TRBJ2-3
D: TRBD2
V: TRBV27
size: few

DNA: TGCGCCAGCAGCTGGACAGCTACTAACTATGGCTACACCTTC
CDR3: CASSWTATNYGYTF
J: TRBJ1-2
D: NA
V: TRBV5-1
size: NA

DNA: TGTGCCACGGAAGGGGGACAGTCCCAACGAACGGAAGCTTTCTTT
CDR3: CATEGGQSQRTEAFF
J: TRBJ1-1
D: TRBD1
V: TRBV28
size: NA

DNA: TGTGCCAGCAGGTACAGGGGTGAGACCCAGTACTTC
CDR3: CASRYRGETQYF
J: TRBJ2-5
D: TRBD1
V: TRBV28
size: NA

DNA: TGCAGCGTCGAGGACCCGGGACAGGGGAATGAAAAACTGTTTTTT
CDR3: CSVEDPGQGNEKLFF
J: TRBJ1-4
D: TRBD1
V: TRBV29-1
size: NA

DNA: TGCGCCAGCAGCCCTAGACTAGCGAACTACGAGCAGTACTTC
CDR3: CASSPRLANYEQYF
J: TRBJ2-7
D: TRBD2
V: TRBV4-3
size: NA

DNA: TGTGCCAGTACCTCCAGGGTGGCAAGCAATCAGCCCCAGCATTTT
CDR3: CASTSRVASNQPQHF
J: TRBJ1-5
D: NA
V: TRBV19
size: NA

DNA: TGTGCCAGCAGTTTATCAGGCGGGGTAGGCAATGAGCAGTTCTTC
CDR3: CASSLSGGVGNEQFF
J: TRBJ2-1
D: NA
V: TRBV27
size: NA

DNA: TGTGCCAGCAGGCTCGGGACAGCAACTAATGAAAAACTGTTTTTT
CDR3: CASRLGTATNEKLFF
J: TRBJ1-4
D: TRBD1
V: TRBV11-2
size: NA

DNA: TGTGCCAGTCAATTTAGAACCGAGCGGGAGACCCAGTACTTC
CDR3: CASQFRTERETQYF
J: TRBJ2-5
D: NA
V: TRBV28
size: NA

DNA: TGTGCCAGCAGCCTACTCAGCGGCTCTGGAAACACCATATATTTT
CDR3: CASSLLSGSGNTIYF
J: TRBJ1-3
D: NA
V: TRBV6-5
size: NA

DNA: TGTGCCAGCAGACCGAGGACAGGCGGCCTGCCCCAGCATTTT
CDR3: CASRPRTGGLPQHF
J: TRBJ1-5
D: TRBD1
V: TRBV6-5
size: NA

DNA: TGCGCCAGCAGGGACGGGACAGGGAGAGATCAGCCCCAGCATTTT
CDR3: CASRDGTGRDQPQHF
J: TRBJ1-5
D: TRBD1
V: TRBV10-2
size: NA

DNA: TGTGCCAGCAGCAGGACATTGGGCTATGGCTACACCTTC
CDR3: CASSRTLGYGYTF
J: TRBJ1-2
D: NA
V: TRBV2
size: NA

DNA: TGTGCCAGCAGCTTATCACTGAAAATAGATGAGCAGTTCTTC
CDR3: CASSLSLKIDEQFF
J: TRBJ2-1
D: NA
V: TRBV7-2
size: NA

DNA: TGTGCCAGCAGTTTTGTGGGGAGCACTGAAGCTTTCTTT
CDR3: CASSFVGSTEAFF
J: TRBJ1-1
D: NA
V: TRBV27
size: NA

DNA: TGTGCCAGCAGTGAATTCGACAGGGCGGCCGGGGAGCTGTTTTTT
CDR3: CASSEFDRAAGELFF
J: TRBJ2-2
D: TRBD1
V: TRBV25-1
size: NA

DNA: TGCGCCAGCAGCCCCGCTTGGGCACGGAATCAGCCCCAGCATTTT
CDR3: CASSPAWARNQPQHF
J: TRBJ1-5
D: NA
V: TRBV4-1
size: NA

DNA: TGCGCCAGCAGCCAAGGTTTTGACAGTAACTATGGCTACACCTTC
CDR3: CASSQGFDSNYGYTF
J: TRBJ1-2
D: NA
V: TRBV4-1
size: few

DNA: TGTGCCAGCAGCTATGGGACAGTACTAGCCAAAAACATTCAGTACTTC
CDR3: CASSYGTVLAKNIQYF
J: TRBJ2-4
D: TRBD1
V: TRBV7-2
size: NA

DNA: TGTGCCAGCAGTCCGACAGGTCCGACCTACGAGCAGTACTTC
CDR3: CASSPTGPTYEQYF
J: TRBJ2-7
D: NA
V: TRBV6-5
size: NA

DNA: TGTGCCAGCACTACGTACGACAGTGCAGCTAACTATGGCTACACCTTC
CDR3: CASTTYDSAANYGYTF
J: TRBJ1-2
D: NA
V: TRBV7-9
size: NA

DNA: TGTGCCAGCAGTTCCGGACAGGGGGAAACCCAGTACTTC
CDR3: CASSSGQGETQYF
J: TRBJ2-5
D: TRBD1
V: TRBV7-6
size: NA

DNA: TGTGCCAGCAGTGGAGACGGGGGGCAAGAGACCCAGTACTTC
CDR3: CASSGDGGQETQYF
J: TRBJ2-5
D: TRBD2
V: TRBV2
size: many

DNA: TGTGCCACCAGCAGAGAGACAGGGGGAATTTACGAGCAGTACTTC
CDR3: CATSRETGGIYEQYF
J: TRBJ2-7
D: TRBD1
V: TRBV15
size: NA